The next 7 T cell receptor beta chains were all read from a single sample in a study of blood T cells in healthy people across ages. A second roughly 7 to 11 cycle PCR used barcoded and J-beta primers. TCRdb reprocessed the 5' RACE reads via MiXCR and lists one record per CDR3 protein. This sample has approximately 1.5 million distinct CDR3 sequences; roughly 43% occur once, and the top ten carry about 4%. Specimen: blood. The receptor source for this set is a woman between 18 and 29 years old in good health.

The CDR3 DNA is TGTGCCAGCAGCCCTACTCGGGGGAGTGGAGCCCAGCATTTT. It codes for CASSPTRGSGAQHF. The chain combines TRBV4-2 with TRBJ1-5; tentatively, D is TRBD1 (5 bases). The CDR3 sequence is 14 residues long. Trimming removed 4 bases at V and 11 bases at J, with 18 bases between. The germline gives CDR1 LGHNA, CDR2 YNFKEQ.

J is TRBJ2-1 and V is TRBV7-9, with TRBD2 identical over 10 bases. From germline, CDR1 is SEHNR and CDR2 FQNEAQ (reference sequence). The V and J ends lost 2 bases and 3 bases, in that order; junction bases with no gene match: 7. The CDR3 has 17 residues. CDR3 in amino acids: CASSLRLAGAVYNEQFF. CDR3 sequence (DNA): TGTGCCAGCAGCTTAAGGCTAGCGGGAGCTGTCTACAATGAGCAGTTCTTC.

The chain recombines TRBV7-2 with TRBJ1-1; D is unresolved. CDR3 length: 16 amino acids. The ends were cut back, 3 bases at V and 1 base at J, with 15 bases in the middle. Germline loops: CDR1 SGHTA, CDR2 FQGNSA. CDR3 loop: CASSFAAVSGNTEAFF. CDR3 nucleotide sequence: TGTGCCAGCAGCTTTGCGGCGGTTTCAGGGAACACTGAAGCTTTCTTT.

CDR3 residues: CASSLSPGGSYEQYF. CDR3 nucleotide sequence: TGCGCCAGCAGCTTGTCGCCGGGGGGCTCCTACGAGCAGTACTTC. V and J are TRBV5-1 and TRBJ2-7; 7 nucleotides align to TRBD2. Looked up from germline, CDR1 is SGHRS and CDR2 is YFSETQ. The CDR3 is made up of 15 amino acids. Trimming at V came to 1 base and at J to 0 bases, leaving 4 bases not matched to a gene.

Comments on this clonotype: A read error may explain this, as a much larger clone is one base away. The gene calls are TRBV12-3 or TRBV12-4 and TRBJ2-3; 9 nucleotides match TRBD1. The CDR3 is 14 amino acids. In DNA form, the CDR3 reads TGTGCCAGCAGTTTTACAGGGGGCACAGATACGCGGTATTTT. It specifies CASSFTGGTDTRYF.

There are a few counts of this clonotype. The junction differs from germline at one of its ends, possibly a read error. The rearrangement links TRBV20-1 to TRBJ2-6; D uncertain. The germline V gene encodes CDR1 DFQATT and CDR2 SNEGSKA (reference sequence). There are 16 residues in the CDR3. The CDR3 reads CSARDPRSSGTNVLTF. The CDR3 nucleotides are TGCAGTGCTAGAGATCCCCGGAGCTCTGGGACCAACGTCCTGACTTTC.

V usage is TRBV27 and J usage is TRBJ1-2, with a tentative D call TRBD1 (5 bases). CDR1 and CDR2 (germline): MNHEY, SMNVEV (reference sequence). The CDR3 runs to 13 residues. Trimming stripped 7 bases from V and 2 bases from J, with 11 bases between. CDR3 sequence reads: CASTGAANYGYTF. Written as DNA, the CDR3 is TGTGCCAGCACTGGGGCGGCCAACTATGGCTACACCTTC.